The sample holds many counts of the clone carrying this TCR beta chain. Amplification yielded TCR beta CDR3 regions, with RNA transcripts as the source. The primer set for the first-round RT-PCR of the TCR CDR3 was HTBI. TCRdb re-called the multiplex PCR reads with MiXCR, one entry per CDR3 protein. The data show about 290,000 distinct CDR3 sequences, about 13% seen once. These data come from a study of T cells in Graves' hyperthyroidism and ophthalmopathy. V trimming: 5 bases; J trimming: 2 bases; junction bases outside the gene matches: 5. This CDR3 region has 15 residues. Germline-derived CDR1 and CDR2 are MDHEN and SYDVKM.

This receptor was obtained from a woman aged 40 to 50 with Graves' hyperthyroidism. The sequencing sample was made of blood. The chain employs TRBV28 and TRBJ2-7; 11 bases agree with TRBD2. The CDR3 spells CASSPGLAGPYEQYF. The CDR3 region has the DNA TGTGCCAGCAGTCCAGGACTAGCGGGTCCCTACGAGCAGTACTTC.